Here is one T cell receptor beta chain with its context. Its specificity is unknown. The data derive from a study of cytomegalovirus exposure and HLA in healthy donors. The germline gives CDR1 SGHNT, CDR2 YYREEE (reference sequence). V gave up 4 bases and J gave up 3 bases, with 17 bases separating them. The CDR3 has 15 amino acids. Findings of the study overall: Most TCR sequences showed up rarely, but some public TCRs showed up in many donors.

Both 60 Vbeta primers and 13 Jbeta primers went into the PCR. Generated by immunoSEQ multiplex PCR, the TCRdb table keeps only in-frame clones and is missing some. This sample has 100,000 to 150,000 clones; around 75% occur once, and the top ten carry around 9.1%. This sequence joins TRBV5-4 and TRBJ2-7, with D possibly matching TRBD1 (5 bases). The sequenced material came from PBMCs. This receptor was identified in a woman in her fifties or sixties in good health and CMV-seropositive. CDR3 region: CASSVGLGSNYEQYF. The CDR3 DNA reads TGTGCCAGCAGCGTGGGGCTTGGCAGTAACTACGAGCAGTACTTC.